This T cell receptor (beta chain) originates from a study of response to subunit inactivated influenza vaccine. TCRdb analysed the RT-PCR reads with MiXCR anew, one entry per CDR3 protein. Of about 570,000 distinct CDR3 sequences in the sample, over 9% are singletons; the top ten hold 9.5% to 11%. This clonotype was counted only a few times. Germline lookup yields CDR1 SGHRS and CDR2 YFSETQ. Trimming pared 6 bases from V and 2 bases from J, leaving 11 bases between. The CDR3 runs to 13 residues. These data were also reused for a study on T cells expressing NK-cell markers. That investigation notes: TCR beta cDNA was made by 5'RACE template switching with UMIs. Sequencing of TCR beta repertoires drew on sorted CD3+CD56+NKG2C+, CD3+CD56+NKG2C- and CD3+CD56-NKG2C+ T cells. With respect to HCMV, most of the eight sequenced donors were seropositive, and one was seronegative. CD8+ T cells in roughly six donors included dominant NKG2C+ clonotypes at about 1.0-7.5%.

The sample was PBMCs from blood, taken on the day of vaccination. This chain connects TRBV5-1 to TRBJ2-5; TRBD2 might be the D (5 bases). The receptor was derived from a man aged 50-60 years who received an inactivated influenza vaccine. The CDR3 nucleotides read TGCGCCAGCAACTATGCGGGTCAAGAGACCCAGTACTTC. It specifies CASNYAGQETQYF.